Below, 19 T cell receptor beta chains from the same sample are listed, as sequenced in a study of blood T cell repertoires in COVID-19. The data were produced by immunoSEQ multiplex PCR, yet TCRdb's version contains in-frame clones alone and is incomplete. Of 150,000 to 200,000 clones listed, roughly 79% are singletons. The material sequenced was peripheral blood. The receptor set was obtained from a woman at least 80 years old with COVID-19, enrolled during active disease.

The chain carries TRBV19 and TRBJ1-3; D not certain. This CDR3 is 15 amino acids long. Per the germline V gene, CDR1 is LNHDA and CDR2 is SQIVND (reference sequence). V gave up 5 bases and J gave up 5 bases, with 16 bases separating them. Written as DNA, the CDR3 is TGTGCCAGTAGTGCTTCGACGGGAGAGAGAAACACCATATATTTT. Translation gives CASSASTGERNTIYF. Drawing the rest from reference TRBV19 and TRBJ1-3, the complete variable domain is DGGITQSPKYLFRKEGQNVTLSCEQNLNHDAMYWYRQDPGQGLRLIYYSQIVNDFQKGDIAEGYSVSREKKESFPLTVTSAQKNPTAFYLCASSASTGERNTIYFGEGSWLTVV.

The chain links TRBV2 to TRBJ2-5; D remains unclear. The CDR3 length is 11 residues. Germline V gives CDR1 SNHLY, CDR2 FYNNEI. With 8 bases removed from V and 0 bases from J, the gap between germline ends came to 4 bases. The CDR3 DNA reads as TGTGCCAGCGGCTACCAAGAGACCCAGTACTTC. Translating gives CASGYQETQYF. The full variable domain, rest sourced from reference TRBV2 and TRBJ2-5, is EPEVTQTPSHQVTQMGQEVILRCVPISNHLYFYWYRQILGQKVEFLVSFYNNEISEKSEIFDDQFSVERPDGSNFTLKIRSTKLEDSAMYFCASGYQETQYFGPGTRLLVL.

This clone was seen just once. The chain carries TRBV27 and TRBJ1-2, with a weak D call TRBD1 (5 bases). The CDR3 sequence is 17 residues long. V lost 5 bases to trimming and J lost 2 bases, with 21 bases between them. In germline, CDR1 is MNHEY, CDR2 SMNVEV (reference sequence). The CDR3 DNA reads as TGTGCCAGCAGTCCGAGTGTGGCGGGGCGAATCAACTATGGCTACACCTTC. Translated, it gives CASSPSVAGRINYGYTF.

Only a few counts were recorded for this clone. This rearrangement joins TRBV6-5 to TRBJ1-1; D call uncertain. This CDR3 has 13 amino acids. CDR1 is MNHEY and CDR2 is SVGAGI in the germline V gene. Trimming left V 0 bases short and J 7 bases short, with 9 bases between. The CDR3 nucleotides are TGTGCCAGCAGTTACTCGGCACAGAGTGAAGCTTTCTTT. It specifies CASSYSAQSEAFF.

The chain joins TRBV10-3 to TRBJ2-7, with 9 bases that match TRBD1. The CDR3 runs to 14 residues. Germline lookup yields CDR1 ENHRY and CDR2 SYGVKD. V shed 5 bases and J 7 bases; nucleotides not matched to a gene: 9. CDR3 sequence reads: CAISITGGRGEQYF. The CDR3 DNA reads TGTGCCATCAGTATCACAGGGGGCAGGGGTGAGCAGTACTTC.

This chain links TRBV5-4 with TRBJ2-5, with TRBD2 matching over 15 bases. The germline gives CDR1 SGHNT, CDR2 YYREEE (reference sequence). CDR3 length: 16 amino acids. Trimming at V came to 4 bases and at J to 9 bases, leaving 10 bases not matched to a gene. The CDR3 loop reads CASSPGTSGGSRAQYF. The CDR3 nucleotides are TGTGCCAGCAGCCCAGGGACTAGCGGGGGGTCTCGGGCCCAGTACTTC. Full variable domain (outside the CDR3, taken from reference TRBV5-4 and TRBJ2-5): ETGVTQSPTHLIKTRGQQVTLRCSSQSGHNTVSWYQQALGQGPQFIFQYYREEENGRGNFPPRFSGLQFPNYSSELNVNALELDDSALYLCASSPGTSGGSRAQYFGPGTRLLVL.

The rearrangement joins TRBV28 to TRBJ2-7; TRBD1 agrees at 9 bases. V lost 4 bases to trimming and J lost 7 bases; unmatched junction nucleotides: 14. The length of the CDR3 is 16 residues. The germline CDR1 and CDR2 sequences are MDHEN and SYDVKM. CDR3 protein: CASSSPGTGIFGEQYF. In nucleotides, the CDR3 is TGTGCCAGCAGTTCCCCCGGGACAGGGATCTTCGGGGAGCAGTACTTC.

The genes are TRBV5-6 and TRBJ2-5; 16 bases align to TRBD2. Unmatched junction bases numbered 6, after V lost 1 base and J lost 3 bases. Germline V CDR1 and CDR2: SGHDT, YYEEEE. This CDR3 contains 18 residues. The CDR3 sequence: CASSLWGLAGGIEETQYF. CDR3 in DNA: TGTGCCAGCAGCTTGTGGGGACTAGCGGGAGGGATAGAAGAGACCCAGTACTTC.

The chain couples TRBV6-2 or TRBV6-3 to TRBJ2-7, with 9 bases identical to TRBD1. CDR1 is MNHEY, CDR2 SVGEGT, per germline. This CDR3 spans 15 amino acids. With V trimmed by 2 bases and J by 0 bases, 2 bases remained unmatched. The CDR3 coding sequence is TGTGCCAGCAGTTACGGGACAGGGAGCTCCTACGAGCAGTACTTC. Its translation: CASSYGTGSSYEQYF.

The chain couples TRBV5-1 to TRBJ2-3; TRBD2 aligns across 11 bases. Germline CDR1 is SGHRS and CDR2 is YFSETQ. Trimming removed 2 bases from V and 3 bases from J; junction bases left unmatched: 2. The CDR3 sequence is 15 residues long. This chain's CDR3 is CASSFSGRGTDTQYF. The CDR3 nucleotides are TGCGCCAGCAGCTTTAGCGGGAGGGGAACAGATACGCAGTATTTT.

This clone has just a few counts. The rearrangement joins TRBV2 to TRBJ1-1, with 9 bases that match TRBD1. Germline V CDR1 and CDR2: SNHLY, FYNNEI. This CDR3 spans 13 amino acids. Germline trimming cut 1 base from V and 11 bases from J; bases unmatched to any gene: 5. CDR3 in DNA: TGTGCCAGCAGTGAAGAACAGGGGGCTTATGCTTTCTTT. It translates to CASSEEQGAYAFF.

This sequence joins TRBV14 and TRBJ2-1, with 7 bases identical to TRBD2. The CDR3 runs to 14 residues. Trimming at V came to 3 bases and at J to 8 bases, leaving 7 bases not matched to a gene. CDR1 and CDR2 (germline): SGHDN, FVKESK. The CDR3 DNA reads TGTGCCAGCAGCCAGCGACTAGCTGGGGATGAGCAGTTCTTC. It encodes CASSQRLAGDEQFF.

This rearrangement joins TRBV3-1 (or the pseudogene TRBV3-2) to TRBJ1-3; D is ambiguous. This CDR3 spans 15 amino acids. Trimming left V 5 bases short and J 2 bases short, with 13 bases between. Germline V gene data show CDR1 as LGHDT and CDR2 as YNNKEL (reference sequence). The CDR3 sequence is CASSSSSGTGNTIYF. The CDR3 region has the DNA TGTGCCAGCAGCTCCTCCTCGGGGACTGGAAACACCATATATTTT.

The sample holds a few counts of this clone. The genes are TRBV6-5 and TRBJ1-1; a weak D match, TRBD1 (5 bases). The CDR3 has 15 amino acids. In germline, CDR1 is MNHEY, CDR2 SVGAGI. Deletions cut 4 bases from V and 5 bases from J, with 17 bases between. The CDR3 protein is CASSSFVGGVTEAFF. CDR3 nucleotide sequence: TGTGCCAGCAGTTCCTTCGTGGGAGGGGTGACTGAAGCTTTCTTT.

The chain is built from TRBV15 and TRBJ1-2; no firm D call. Germline CDR1 reads LNHNV; CDR2 reads YYDKDF (reference sequence). With 4 bases removed from V and 4 bases from J, the gap between germline ends came to 4 bases. This CDR3 has 11 amino acids. CDR3 nucleotides: TGTGCCACCAGCACCGGCTATGGCTACACCTTC. It codes for CATSTGYGYTF. Based on the CDR3 plus reference TRBV15 and TRBJ1-2, the full variable domain is DAMVIQNPRYQVTQFGKPVTLSCSQTLNHNVMYWYQQKSSQAPKLLFHYYDKDFNNEADTPDNFQSRRPNTSFCFLDIRSPGLGDTAMYLCATSTGYGYTFGSGTRLTVV.

This clone was observed a single time. The V call is TRBV12-3 or TRBV12-4, the J call TRBJ2-3, with a possible D match to TRBD1 (6 bases). CDR3 length: 12 amino acids. The V end was cut by 6 bases, the J end by 4 bases, with 8 bases between. CDR3 nucleotides: TGTGCCAGCAGGGGACATCCAGATACGCAGTATTTT. Translated, it gives CASRGHPDTQYF.

This clone was observed many times. V usage is TRBV29-1 and J usage is TRBJ2-7; D might be TRBD2 (5 bases). The germline V and J ends were trimmed by 4 bases and 0 bases, with 10 bases remaining between them. The CDR3 spans 13 residues. CDR1 and CDR2 (germline): SQVTM, ANQGSEA. CDR3 sequence: CSVAGGISYEQYF. For the CDR3, the DNA is TGCAGCGTTGCAGGAGGCATCTCCTACGAGCAGTACTTC.

This clone was detected only a few times. V usage is TRBV5-1 and J usage is TRBJ2-3, with 9 bases aligning to TRBD1. The junction had 7 bases not matched to a gene; V was cut back by 5 bases and J by 6 bases. CDR3 length: 14 residues. Germline CDR1 reads SGHRS; CDR2 reads YFSETQ. For the CDR3, the DNA is TGCGCCAGCAGGTCGGGACAGGGCAGCGATACGCAGTATTTT. This sequence encodes CASRSGQGSDTQYF.

The rearrangement joins TRBV3-1 (or the pseudogene TRBV3-2) to TRBJ2-1; TRBD1 agrees at 9 bases. The CDR3 is made up of 16 amino acids. CDR1 is LGHDT and CDR2 is YNNKEL in the germline V gene (reference sequence). V gave up 0 bases and J gave up 8 bases; unmatched junction bases: 8. The CDR3 region is CASSQDFGQGYYEQFF. CDR3 nucleotide sequence: TGTGCCAGCAGCCAAGATTTTGGACAGGGGTATTATGAGCAGTTCTTC.